Each of the 30 T cell receptor beta chains below was sequenced from the same sample in a study of shared clonotypes between healthy human individuals. Repertoires were generated with immunoSEQ multiplex PCR, while TCRdb's copy carries only in-frame clones and drops some. Altogether 950,000 to 1,300,000 clones are present, 70% to 80% being singletons, with the ten largest covering about 1.5%. What was sequenced was memory CD4+ T cells sorted from blood. This sample's subset: CD45RA-negative fraction. Every receptor here comes from a man aged 18-30 years in good health.

The CDR3 loop is CASRNPGGDTEAFF. The DNA for the CDR3 is TGTGCCAGCAGAAATCCGGGGGGGGACACTGAAGCTTTCTTT. This chain connects TRBV6-1 to TRBJ1-1; D might be TRBD1 (5 bases). This CDR3 has 14 residues. Trimming cost V 6 bases and J 3 bases, with 14 bases left between them. The V gene's germline CDR1 is MNHNS and CDR2 SASEGT.

On this clone: This sequence may be a read error, since a much larger clone differs from it by one base. This chain uses TRBV7-3 with TRBJ2-5, with D possibly matching TRBD1 (6 bases). Germline V gene sequence: CDR1 SGHTA, CDR2 FQGTGA. CDR3 length equals 14 residues. The ends were cut back, 1 base at V and 1 base at J, with 7 bases in the middle. CDR3 region: CASSLRGPQETQYF. CDR3 coding DNA: TGTGCCAGCAGCTTAAGGGGGCCCCAAGAGACCCAGTACTTC. The full variable domain, in which reference TRBV7-3 and TRBJ2-5 provide the parts outside the CDR3, is GAGVSQTPSNKVTEKGKYVELRCDPISGHTALYWYRQSLGQGPEFLIYFQGTGAADDSGLPNDRFFAVRPEGSVSTLKIQRTERGDSAVYLCASSLRGPQETQYFGPGTRLLVL.

The rearrangement uses TRBV19 and TRBJ2-7; D call uncertain. V was shortened by 5 bases and J by 7 bases, with 9 bases between the two germline ends. Germline V gene lookup returns CDR1 LNHDA and CDR2 SQIVND (reference sequence). This CDR3 has 11 residues. CDR3 nucleotides: TGTGCCAGTAGTTTTCGAGGAGAGCAGTACTTC. Protein sequence: CASSFRGEQYF.

The chain couples TRBV10-3 to TRBJ2-3, with 12 bases fitting TRBD2. CDR1 is ENHRY, CDR2 SYGVKD, per germline. The CDR3 spans 13 residues. V gave up 9 bases and J gave up 7 bases; unmatched junction bases: 5. This chain's CDR3 is CAMTSGGDNTQYF. In DNA, the CDR3 is TGTGCCATGACTAGCGGGGGCGATAATACGCAGTATTTT.

The chain combines TRBV7-9 with TRBJ2-7; D may be TRBD1 (6 bases). The CDR3 length is 15 residues. Germline CDR1 and CDR2: SEHNR and FQNEAQ (reference sequence). Trimming left V 5 bases short and J 2 bases short, with 16 bases between. The CDR3 bases are TGTGCCAGCAGCCCCTACACCTCAGGGGCCTACGAGCAGTACTTC. Protein product: CASSPYTSGAYEQYF.

The chain couples TRBV6-1 to TRBJ1-2, with TRBD1 matching 8 bases. CDR1 and CDR2 (germline): MNHNS, SASEGT. The CDR3 loop spans 12 amino acids. Germline trimming cut 5 bases from V and 8 bases from J; bases unmatched to any gene: 4. The CDR3 loop is CASSSGGFGYTF. The CDR3 region has the DNA TGTGCCAGCAGTTCAGGGGGCTTCGGCTACACCTTC.

V gene TRBV5-1 combines with J gene TRBJ2-1, with 9 bases aligning to TRBD1. The V segment lost 2 bases and the J segment 7 bases; nucleotides outside the gene matches: 7. The V gene's germline CDR1 is SGHRS and CDR2 YFSETQ. The CDR3 loop spans 15 amino acids. Here the CDR3 DNA reads TGCGCCAGCAGCTTTGGGGACAGGGAAAGGAATGAGCAGTTCTTC. Encoded protein: CASSFGDRERNEQFF.

The chain joins TRBV19 to TRBJ2-1, with TRBD2 identical over 16 bases. Germline V gene sequence: CDR1 LNHDA, CDR2 SQIVND (reference sequence). J gave up 15 bases and V 5 bases, and 10 bases lay outside the gene matches. The CDR3 has 15 residues. The CDR3 nucleotides read TGTGCCAGTAGTGCCGGGACTAGCGGGGGGGCCTGGCGGTTCTTC. Its protein product is CASSAGTSGGAWRFF.

V usage is TRBV27 and J usage is TRBJ1-2; D not resolved. CDR1 and CDR2 (germline): MNHEY, SMNVEV (reference sequence). This CDR3 is built from 15 residues. Trimming removed 7 bases from V and 8 bases from J, with 23 bases in between. The CDR3 nucleotides are TGTGCCAGCACCACTTCCCAGCGAGATGAGGGAGGCTACACCTTC. It encodes CASTTSQRDEGGYTF.

The V gene is TRBV7-2, the J gene TRBJ2-1; weak D call: TRBD1 (5 bases). The CDR3 length is 14 residues. Germline values: CDR1 SGHTA, CDR2 FQGNSA. The ends were cut back, 2 bases at V and 0 bases at J, with 5 bases in the middle. The DNA of the CDR3 is TGTGCCAGCAGCTTAAGGGGCTCCTACAATGAGCAGTTCTTC. Its translation is CASSLRGSYNEQFF.

This chain links TRBV5-1 with TRBJ2-3; possibly TRBD1 or TRBD2 for D (6 bases each). V gave up 2 bases and J gave up 2 bases, with 12 bases separating them. Germline CDR1 reads SGHRS; CDR2 reads YFSETQ. The CDR3 covers 15 residues. The CDR3 DNA reads as TGCGCCAGCAGCTTAATGGGGGGCACCACAGATACGCAGTATTTT. This translates into CASSLMGGTTDTQYF. Drawing the rest from reference TRBV5-1 and TRBJ2-3, the complete variable domain is KAGVTQTPRYLIKTRGQQVTLSCSPISGHRSVSWYQQTPGQGLQFLFEYFSETQRNKGNFPGRFSGRQFSNSRSEMNVSTLELGDSALYLCASSLMGGTTDTQYFGPGTRLTVL.

As regards this clone: Other DNA sequences in this sample translate to the same CDR3. The gene calls are TRBV19 and TRBJ2-7, with TRBD1 identical over 11 bases. This CDR3 is built from 14 residues. V shed 3 bases, J shed 2 bases, and the junction held 0 bases outside the gene matches. CDR1 LNHDA and CDR2 SQIVND come from the germline V gene (reference sequence). The CDR3 sequence is CASSMGQGAYEQYF. For the CDR3, the DNA is TGTGCCAGTAGTATGGGACAGGGGGCCTACGAGCAGTACTTC.

The rearrangement joins TRBV11-1 to TRBJ2-3, with 9 bases fitting TRBD1. J lost 3 bases, V lost 5 bases, and 6 bases had no gene match. The CDR3 is 15 amino acids. The germline V gene encodes CDR1 SGHAT and CDR2 FQDESV (reference sequence). This CDR3 is CASSAGTGRTDTQYF. CDR3 in DNA: TGTGCCAGCAGCGCCGGGACAGGGCGGACAGATACGCAGTATTTT.

This clone was recorded once. This chain uses TRBV6-1 with TRBJ1-6; D is undetermined. Germline values: CDR1 MNHNS, CDR2 SASEGT. Deletions cut 6 bases from V and 13 bases from J, with 13 bases between. This CDR3 comprises 12 residues. The CDR3 spells CASRPDKRPLHF. CDR3 nucleotides: TGTGCCAGCAGGCCCGACAAACGGCCCCTCCACTTT.

The chain has TRBV27 and TRBJ1-1, with TRBD1 matching over 7 bases. This CDR3 is built from 13 residues. CDR1 and CDR2 from the germline V gene are MNHEY and SMNVEV (reference sequence). V lost 3 bases and J lost 4; bases outside the gene matches: 2. The CDR3, as DNA: TGTGCCAGCAGTTTCAACAGGGGCACTGAAGCTTTCTTT. Residues: CASSFNRGTEAFF.

V gene TRBV4-3 combines with J gene TRBJ2-7; maybe TRBD2 (5 bases). The CDR3 loop spans 13 amino acids. Germline V lookup: CDR1 LGHNA, CDR2 YSLEER. Trimming pared 0 bases from V and 3 bases from J, leaving 6 bases between. The CDR3 nucleotides are TGCGCCAGCAGCCAAGATCGGGACTACGAGCAGTACTTC. This gives the protein CASSQDRDYEQYF.

The chain uses TRBV6-1 and TRBJ2-2; no reliable D call. Germline CDR1 MNHNS, CDR2 SASEGT. The length of the CDR3 is 12 residues. The V end was cut by 3 bases, the J end by 5 bases, with 4 bases between. CDR3 in amino acids: CASSDQTGELFF. The CDR3 DNA reads as TGTGCCAGCAGTGACCAAACCGGGGAGCTGTTTTTT.

The table lists this clone with a count of one. J is TRBJ2-7 and V is TRBV28; 8 nucleotides line up with TRBD2. The CDR3 has 14 residues. After removal of 5 bases from V and 3 bases from J, the junction contained 6 bases not matched to a gene. Germline lookup yields CDR1 MDHEN and CDR2 SYDVKM. The CDR3 here is CASSGGTRNYEQYF. The DNA of the CDR3 is TGTGCCAGCAGTGGAGGGACTAGGAACTACGAGCAGTACTTC.

The DNA of the CDR3 is TGTGCCTGGAGCGCTTCTGGGTCCTGGGCCGGAGAGACCCAGTACTTC. Amino acid sequence: CAWSASGSWAGETQYF. This chain uses TRBV30 with TRBJ2-5; no clear D gene. Trimming removed 3 bases from V and 4 bases from J, with 21 bases in between. This CDR3 region has 16 residues. Germline CDR1 GTSNPN, CDR2 SVGIG (reference sequence).

In the case of this clone: At one end, the junction sequence differs from germline, possibly due to a read error. Other DNA sequences in the sample encode the same CDR3. The chain uses TRBV4-1 and TRBJ2-7; possible D gene TRBD2, 5 bases. The CDR3 runs to 16 residues. The germline CDR1 and CDR2 sequences are MGHRA and YSYEKL. CDR3 residues: CASSPRLAEGSYEQYF. DNA for the CDR3: TGCGCCAGCAGCCCGAGGCTAGCAGAGGGCTCCTATGAGCAGTACTTC.

This clone is a singleton in its sample. The chain employs TRBV5-5 and TRBJ2-2; D unresolved. V was pared by 4 bases and J by 7 bases, with 11 bases between. Germline assignment: CDR1 SGHKS and CDR2 YYEKEE (reference sequence). The CDR3 sequence is 13 residues long. The chain's CDR3 is CASSPKVHGELFF. CDR3 in DNA: TGTGCCAGCAGCCCGAAGGTTCACGGGGAGCTGTTTTTT.

The DNA for the CDR3 is TGTGCCAGCAGCCGACAGGGCTCTGGAAACACCATATATTTT. It translates to CASSRQGSGNTIYF. V is TRBV28 and J is TRBJ1-3, with 7 nucleotides matching TRBD1. Germline lookup yields CDR1 MDHEN and CDR2 SYDVKM. Trimming removed 6 bases from V and 0 bases from J; junction bases left unmatched: 2. There are 14 residues in the CDR3.

Only one count was recorded for this clone. This sequence joins TRBV18 and TRBJ2-5; 10 positions match TRBD1. This CDR3 spans 17 amino acids. V was pared by 1 base and J by 5 bases, with 10 bases of the junction left unmatched. Germline lookup yields CDR1 KGHSH and CDR2 LQKENI. The CDR3 here is CASSPLSGQGVWETQYF. The CDR3 nucleotides read TGTGCCAGCTCACCACTCTCCGGACAGGGGGTTTGGGAGACCCAGTACTTC.

This clone was seen a handful of times. V and J are TRBV27 and TRBJ2-5, with a possible D match to TRBD2 (5 bases). The V and J ends lost 6 bases and 1 base respectively, with 15 bases between them. The CDR3 consists of 15 residues. Germline lookup yields CDR1 MNHEY and CDR2 SMNVEV (reference sequence). CDR3: CASRPIGESQETQYF. The CDR3 DNA follows: TGTGCCAGCAGACCCATCGGGGAGAGCCAAGAGACCCAGTACTTC.

This clone was observed a few times. The chain uses TRBV10-1 and TRBJ1-4; no reliable D call. V dropped 3 bases and J dropped 0 bases, with 5 bases sitting between them. The CDR3 has 14 residues. Germline-derived CDR1 and CDR2 are WNHNN and SYGVQD (reference sequence). CDR3 amino acids: CASSEHPTNEKLFF. The CDR3 nucleotides read TGCGCCAGCAGTGAACATCCAACTAATGAAAAACTGTTTTTT.

This clone was picked up a small number of times. J is TRBJ2-6 and V is TRBV5-1; 7 bases line up with TRBD1. This CDR3 spans 18 amino acids. V was clipped by 0 bases and J by 1 base; unmatched bases: 7. CDR1 and CDR2 (germline): SGHRS, YFSETQ. The CDR3 region is CASSLAGQIQSGANVLTF. For the CDR3, the DNA is TGCGCCAGCAGCTTGGCGGGACAGATTCAGTCTGGGGCCAACGTCCTGACTTTC.

This clone came up a few times. CDR3 bases: TGCAGCGCTGGATCCCGGGACAGGACTGAAGCTTTCTTT. Its translation: CSAGSRDRTEAFF. The chain links TRBV29-1 to TRBJ1-1; 8 positions agree with TRBD1. The CDR3 runs to 13 residues. CDR1 is SQVTM and CDR2 is ANQGSEA in the germline V gene. The trim removed 7 bases at V and 5 bases at J, leaving 9 bases unmatched.

This clone was seen ten or more times. Other DNA sequences within the sample encode an identical CDR3. This sequence joins TRBV4-3 and TRBJ2-7, with 7 bases aligning to TRBD1. Germline CDR1 reads LGHNA; CDR2 reads YSLEER. Losses at the gene ends were 3 bases for V and 6 bases for J; bases not matched to a gene: 14. The CDR3 runs 16 residues. The CDR3 DNA sequence: TGCGCCAGCAGCCAGACCTTCGGGACAGTGTATAGCGAGCAGTACTTC. It translates to CASSQTFGTVYSEQYF.

The genes are TRBV28 and TRBJ2-7; 8 positions match TRBD1. The CDR3 covers 14 residues. J was trimmed by 2 bases and V by 5 bases; bases with no gene match: 5. Germline-derived CDR1 and CDR2 are MDHEN and SYDVKM. CDR3 sequence: CASSVPGQAYEQYF. The DNA of the CDR3 is TGTGCCAGCAGTGTCCCGGGACAGGCCTACGAGCAGTACTTC.

The chain combines TRBV7-2 with TRBJ2-7; the match to TRBD2 covers 7 bases. J was trimmed by 6 bases and V by 6 bases; bases with no gene match: 11. The CDR3 sequence is 14 residues long. Germline CDR1 reads SGHTA; CDR2 reads FQGNSA. The CDR3 region has the DNA TGTGCCAGCAGTAAAACGAGCGGGGTCGGCGAGCAGTACTTC. It translates to CASSKTSGVGEQYF. The complete variable domain, with remaining parts taken from reference TRBV7-2 and TRBJ2-7, reads GAGVSQSPSNKVTEKGKDVELRCDPISGHTALYWYRQSLGQGLEFLIYFQGNSAPDKSGLPSDRFSAERTGGSVSTLTIQRTQQEDSAVYLCASSKTSGVGEQYFGPGTRLTVT.